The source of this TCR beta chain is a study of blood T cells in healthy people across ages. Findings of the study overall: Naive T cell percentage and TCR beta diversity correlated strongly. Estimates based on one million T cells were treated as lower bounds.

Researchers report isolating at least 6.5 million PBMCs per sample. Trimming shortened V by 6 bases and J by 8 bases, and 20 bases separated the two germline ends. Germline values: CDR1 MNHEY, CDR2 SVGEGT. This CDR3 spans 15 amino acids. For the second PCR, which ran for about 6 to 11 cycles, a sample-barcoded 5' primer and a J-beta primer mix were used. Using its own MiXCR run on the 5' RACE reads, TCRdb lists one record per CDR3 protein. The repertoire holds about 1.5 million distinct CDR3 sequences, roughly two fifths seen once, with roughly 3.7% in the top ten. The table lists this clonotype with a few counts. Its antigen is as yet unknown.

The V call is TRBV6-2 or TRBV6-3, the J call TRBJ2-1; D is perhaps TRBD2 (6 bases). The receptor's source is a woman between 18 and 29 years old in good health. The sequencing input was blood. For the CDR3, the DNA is TGTGCCAGCAGCTATGGGACTGCGGGGATTGATGAGCAGTTCTTC. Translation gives CASSYGTAGIDEQFF.